The rows below give T cell receptor beta chains drawn from one sample of a study of control samples from healthy donors and cancer patients. TCRdb's copy holds only in-frame clones and misses some; the assay was immunoSEQ multiplex PCR. The profile shows over 50,000 clones, approximately 95% of them singletons. Sequences were obtained from blood. These receptors all stem from a woman aged 18-30 years in good health. Both conserved end residues are part of each CDR3. The order of the fields is CDR3 protein, CDR3 DNA, V gene, clone size, D gene, J gene. A D gene is named only where the DNA matches it firmly. Clone size is shown for a subset of rows, as once, few, many or a class of expanded clone.

CDR3 protein: CASSLDHNEQFF; CDR3 DNA: TGTGCCAGCAGCTTAGATCACAATGAGCAGTTCTTC; V gene: TRBV11-3; clone size: .; D gene: .; J gene: TRBJ2-1
CDR3 protein: CASSQGHGGQPQHF; CDR3 DNA: TGCGCCAGCAGCCAAGGCCACGGTGGTCAGCCCCAGCATTTT; V gene: TRBV4-3; clone size: .; D gene: .; J gene: TRBJ1-5
CDR3 protein: CASRLQGMGTEAFF; CDR3 DNA: TGTGCCAGCAGGTTACAGGGGATGGGCACTGAAGCTTTCTTT; V gene: TRBV28; clone size: .; D gene: TRBD1; J gene: TRBJ1-1
CDR3 protein: CASSIGPATGEQYF; CDR3 DNA: TGTGCCAGTAGTATAGGACCAGCCACGGGCGAGCAGTACTTC; V gene: TRBV19; clone size: .; D gene: .; J gene: TRBJ2-7
CDR3 protein: CASSRTAADLLFF; CDR3 DNA: TGCGCCAGCAGCCGGACAGCGGCGGATCTACTGTTTTTT; V gene: TRBV5-1; clone size: .; D gene: .; J gene: TRBJ1-4
CDR3 protein: CASSYSPGFRYTF; CDR3 DNA: TGTGCCAGCAGTTACTCGCCGGGGTTCCGCTACACCTTC; V gene: TRBV6-5; clone size: .; D gene: .; J gene: TRBJ1-2
CDR3 protein: CASSLDGVNYGYTF; CDR3 DNA: TGTGCCAGCAGCTTAGATGGGGTGAACTATGGCTACACCTTC; V gene: TRBV7-2; clone size: once; D gene: .; J gene: TRBJ1-2
CDR3 protein: CASTAGGPANYGYTF; CDR3 DNA: TGTGCCAGTACGGCAGGGGGCCCAGCTAACTATGGCTACACCTTC; V gene: TRBV19; clone size: .; D gene: TRBD1; J gene: TRBJ1-2
CDR3 protein: CASTQQGARELFF; CDR3 DNA: TGTGCCAGCACCCAACAGGGGGCGAGGGAGCTGTTTTTT; V gene: TRBV12-3/TRBV12-4; clone size: .; D gene: TRBD1; J gene: TRBJ2-2
CDR3 protein: CASSVELGPFYGYTF; CDR3 DNA: TGTGCCAGCAGCGTAGAGCTGGGTCCATTCTATGGCTACACCTTC; V gene: TRBV9; clone size: .; D gene: .; J gene: TRBJ1-2
CDR3 protein: CASTPRTGSNGYTF; CDR3 DNA: TGTGCCAGCACCCCGCGTACCGGCAGCAATGGCTACACCTTC; V gene: TRBV28; clone size: .; D gene: .; J gene: TRBJ1-2
CDR3 protein: CASSLDRSYTEAFF; CDR3 DNA: TGTGCCAGCAGCTTAGATAGGTCCTACACTGAAGCTTTCTTT; V gene: TRBV7-2; clone size: .; D gene: .; J gene: TRBJ1-1
CDR3 protein: CASSFQGRFPANYGYTF; CDR3 DNA: TGTGCCAGCAGTTTTCAGGGGCGTTTTCCTGCTAACTATGGCTACACCTTC; V gene: TRBV28; clone size: .; D gene: .; J gene: TRBJ1-2
CDR3 protein: CASTWTGANEKLFF; CDR3 DNA: TGTGCCAGTACCTGGACAGGGGCGAACGAAAAACTGTTTTTT; V gene: TRBV19; clone size: .; D gene: TRBD1; J gene: TRBJ1-4
CDR3 protein: CASSQDHGENYGYTF; CDR3 DNA: TGCGCCAGCAGCCAAGATCACGGGGAGAACTATGGCTACACCTTC; V gene: TRBV4-1; clone size: .; D gene: .; J gene: TRBJ1-2
CDR3 protein: CASSQKAGLAGVNPVDTQYF; CDR3 DNA: TGCGCCAGCAGCCAAAAAGCGGGACTAGCGGGGGTTAACCCTGTGGATACGCAGTATTTT; V gene: TRBV4-1; clone size: .; D gene: TRBD2; J gene: TRBJ2-3
CDR3 protein: CASSPSRDRGQGYTF; CDR3 DNA: TGTGCCAGCTCACCATCCCGGGACAGGGGGCAAGGCTACACCTTC; V gene: TRBV18; clone size: .; D gene: TRBD1; J gene: TRBJ1-2
CDR3 protein: CASSYGLSSYEQYF; CDR3 DNA: TGCGCCAGCAGCTATGGACTGAGCTCCTACGAGCAGTACTTC; V gene: TRBV5-1; clone size: .; D gene: .; J gene: TRBJ2-7
CDR3 protein: CASSPLQGQPADGYTF; CDR3 DNA: TGTGCCAGCTCACCTCTTCAGGGACAGCCTGCCGATGGCTACACCTTC; V gene: TRBV18; clone size: once; D gene: TRBD1; J gene: TRBJ1-2
CDR3 protein: CASSQEDRGNTQYF; CDR3 DNA: TGTGCCAGCAGCCAAGAGGACCGAGGAAATACGCAGTATTTT; V gene: TRBV3-1/TRBV3-2; clone size: .; D gene: .; J gene: TRBJ2-3
CDR3 protein: CASSPGGQISNQPQHF; CDR3 DNA: TGTGCCAGCAGCCCAGGGGGACAGATTAGCAATCAGCCCCAGCATTTT; V gene: TRBV5-5; clone size: few; D gene: TRBD1; J gene: TRBJ1-5
CDR3 protein: CSVAKSGANVLTF; CDR3 DNA: TGCAGCGTCGCTAAATCTGGGGCCAACGTCCTGACTTTC; V gene: TRBV29-1; clone size: .; D gene: .; J gene: TRBJ2-6
CDR3 protein: CAWNRNRGNTEAFF; CDR3 DNA: TGTGCCTGGAACCGCAACAGGGGGAACACTGAAGCTTTCTTT; V gene: TRBV30; clone size: .; D gene: TRBD1; J gene: TRBJ1-1
CDR3 protein: CAWARGGGAGTGELFF; CDR3 DNA: TGTGCCTGGGCTCGCGGCGGGGGGGCCGGAACCGGGGAGCTGTTTTTT; V gene: TRBV30; clone size: .; D gene: TRBD2; J gene: TRBJ2-2
CDR3 protein: CASGGGGMNTEAFF; CDR3 DNA: TGCGCCAGCGGCGGGGGGGGAATGAACACTGAAGCTTTCTTT; V gene: TRBV4-1; clone size: .; D gene: .; J gene: TRBJ1-1
CDR3 protein: CASSQRWGRGNSPLHF; CDR3 DNA: TGTGCCAGCAGCCAAAGGTGGGGACGGGGTAATTCACCCCTCCACTTT; V gene: TRBV7-6; clone size: .; D gene: .; J gene: TRBJ1-6
CDR3 protein: CASRGGEVDTQYF; CDR3 DNA: TGTGCCAGCAGGGGCGGGGAGGTAGATACGCAGTATTTT; V gene: TRBV2; clone size: .; D gene: .; J gene: TRBJ2-3
CDR3 protein: CASKFSGGHNEQFF; CDR3 DNA: TGTGCCAGTAAGTTTAGCGGGGGACACAATGAGCAGTTCTTC; V gene: TRBV19; clone size: .; D gene: TRBD2; J gene: TRBJ2-1